Sequencing of this T cell receptor (beta chain) was carried out in a study of blood T cell repertoires in COVID-19. In the original processing: Reference gene primers were amplified, and this amplification served to estimate nucleated cell counts. The repertoire was sequenced with immunoSEQ multiplex PCR; TCRdb's copy has only in-frame clones and lacks some. V, J and clone size are those of that table, while D and trimming were read from the DNA. The repertoire has roughly 150,000 clones, 65% to 85% of them found once; the top ten carry roughly 4.9%. The germline V gene encodes CDR1 SGHRS and CDR2 YFSETQ. Trimming removed 2 bases from V and 8 bases from J, with 13 bases in between. CDR3 length: 14 amino acids. Recruits, aged roughly 18 to 95 years, lived in about two dozen US areas. Clinical history reported by participants formed the basis on which cohorts were assigned. A case of COVID-19 had been met by exposed participants within 2 weeks before study entry.

The material sequenced was PBMCs or T cells enriched from blood (not recorded which). The TCR originated in a man aged 70 or older who had been exposed to COVID-19. V and J are TRBV5-1 and TRBJ1-4, with D possibly TRBD1 on 5 matching bases. CDR3 loop: CASSLSGRYEKLFF. The CDR3 nucleotides are TGCGCCAGCAGCTTATCAGGGCGATACGAAAAACTGTTTTTT.